The 25 T cell receptor beta chains reported below all come from one sample, sequenced in a study of blood T cells in healthy people across ages. The use of a sample-barcoded 5' primer and a J-beta primer mix characterized a second PCR of about 7 to 12 cycles. A single record per CDR3 protein comes from TCRdb applying MiXCR to the 5' RACE reads. The table includes some 880,000 distinct CDR3 sequences, around 34% detected once. Material for sequencing was blood. The origin of the receptors is a man aged 18 to 30 in good health.

The sample holds a few counts of this clonotype. This chain joins TRBV5-1 and TRBJ2-1; 7 bases fit TRBD2. J gave up 1 base and V 3 bases, and 7 bases lay outside the gene matches. The length of the CDR3 is 16 residues. CDR1 and CDR2 (germline): SGHRS, YFSETQ. The CDR3 bases are TGCGCCAGCAGCTGGCCCCCGGGGGGATCCTACAATGAGCAGTTCTTC. Translated, it gives CASSWPPGGSYNEQFF.

This clonotype came up a few times. The V gene is TRBV29-1, the J gene TRBJ2-2; the D is unclear. Trimming stripped 0 bases from V and 7 bases from J, with 6 bases between. The CDR3 covers 12 residues. Germline CDR1 SQVTM, CDR2 ANQGSEA. CDR3 sequence: CSVEEGGGELFF. CDR3 in DNA: TGCAGCGTTGAAGAGGGTGGCGGGGAGCTGTTTTTT.

CDR3 region: CASSLKTQNTEAFF. The CDR3 nucleotides read TGTGCCAGCAGCTTAAAGACCCAGAACACTGAAGCTTTCTTT. This sequence joins TRBV5-5 and TRBJ1-1, with D unresolved. The CDR3 is made up of 14 amino acids. In germline, CDR1 is SGHKS, CDR2 YYEKEE (reference sequence). V lost 2 bases, J lost 1 base, and 9 bases lay in between.

The chain is built from TRBV5-1 and TRBJ1-4, with TRBD1 as a possible D gene (5 bases). This CDR3 is built from 14 residues. From germline, CDR1 is SGHRS and CDR2 YFSETQ. The V gene lost 0 bases and the J gene lost 5 bases, with 8 bases spanning the gap. The CDR3 sequence is CASSLGSGNEKLFF. The CDR3 nucleotides read TGCGCCAGCAGCTTGGGGTCAGGGAATGAAAAACTGTTTTTT.

This chain links TRBV5-1 with TRBJ1-2, with 7 bases matching TRBD1. The CDR3 covers 15 residues. The V segment lost 5 bases and the J segment 2 bases; nucleotides outside the gene matches: 9. The germline V gene has CDR1 SGHRS and CDR2 YFSETQ. CDR3 coding DNA: TGCGCCAGCAGGGGGCCGGGACAGCAGAACTATGGCTACACCTTC. Residues: CASRGPGQQNYGYTF.

The chain couples TRBV20-1 to TRBJ1-1, with 7 nucleotides matching TRBD1. CDR1 is DFQATT and CDR2 is SNEGSKA in the germline V gene (reference sequence). Trimming removed 1 base from V and 4 bases from J; junction bases left unmatched: 6. This CDR3 contains 14 residues. CDR3 in DNA: TGCAGTGCTAGAGGAGACAGGGAGGTCACTGAAGCTTTCTTT. Translated, it gives CSARGDREVTEAFF.

This clonotype was detected only a few times. The chain uses TRBV9 and TRBJ2-6; TRBD1 agrees at 7 bases. Trimming removed 3 bases from V and 2 bases from J; junction bases left unmatched: 8. The CDR3 is made up of 17 amino acids. Germline values: CDR1 SGDLS, CDR2 YYNGEE. This CDR3 is CASSGGTARPGANVLTF. The CDR3 nucleotides read TGTGCCAGCAGCGGGGGGACAGCACGTCCTGGGGCCAACGTCCTGACTTTC.

This clonotype was seen a handful of times. The J gene is TRBJ1-1, the V gene TRBV4-1; a weak D match, TRBD1 (5 bases). The length of the CDR3 is 16 residues. Trimming shortened V by 2 bases and J by 0 bases, and 13 bases separated the two germline ends. CDR1 MGHRA and CDR2 YSYEKL come from the germline V gene. The DNA for the CDR3 is TGCGCCAGCAGCCAATTTGGGGGGAGTATGAACACTGAAGCTTTCTTT. Amino acid sequence: CASSQFGGSMNTEAFF.

The chain employs TRBV2 and TRBJ2-3, with D tentatively TRBD1 (5 bases). The germline gives CDR1 SNHLY, CDR2 FYNNEI. This CDR3 has 13 amino acids. The germline V and J ends were trimmed by 9 bases and 2 bases, with 12 bases remaining between them. In DNA form, the CDR3 reads TGTGCCAGGGGGCCTAGTCCCACAGATACGCAGTATTTT. This encodes CARGPSPTDTQYF.

The V gene is TRBV6-6, the J gene TRBJ2-1; no firm D call. The CDR3 covers 12 residues. CDR1 MNHNY and CDR2 SVGAGI come from the germline V gene (reference sequence). V lost 4 bases and J lost 6, with 7 bases in between. CDR3 residues: CASSSLRNEQFF. The CDR3 DNA follows: TGTGCCAGCAGTTCCCTGCGCAATGAGCAGTTCTTC.

The chain carries TRBV20-1 and TRBJ2-7; D uncertain. The V end was cut by 6 bases, the J end by 3 bases, with 9 bases between. The CDR3 totals 11 residues. Germline V lookup: CDR1 DFQATT, CDR2 SNEGSKA (reference sequence). CDR3 in DNA: TGCAGTGCCCACCTCGACTACGAGCAGTACTTC. It encodes CSAHLDYEQYF.

The J gene is TRBJ2-4, the V gene TRBV6-1, with no clear D. Germline assignment: CDR1 MNHNS and CDR2 SASEGT. The CDR3 has 15 residues. The V end was cut by 4 bases, the J end by 0 bases, with 10 bases between. CDR3 sequence (DNA): TGTGCCAGCAGTGGATACTCGTTAGCCAAAAACATTCAGTACTTC. Its protein product is CASSGYSLAKNIQYF.

This clonotype was seen many times. The junction shows a germline mismatch at one end, possibly a read error. The chain is built from TRBV5-1 and TRBJ2-5; D gene ambiguous. Germline V gene data show CDR1 as SGHRS and CDR2 as YFSETQ. The CDR3 spans 13 residues. CDR3 nucleotide sequence: TGTGCCAGCAGCCAAGGTGATGGGGAGACCCAGTACTTC. It codes for CASSQGDGETQYF.

With regard to this clonotype: The junction departs from the called germline gene at one end, perhaps through a read error. This chain uses TRBV12-3 or TRBV12-4 with TRBJ2-7; 7 bases are a match to TRBD1. The CDR3 loop spans 13 amino acids. DNA of the CDR3: TGTACCAGCAGTAAGGGGGCCCTCTACGAGCAGTACTTC. Its translation: CTSSKGALYEQYF.

J is TRBJ2-3 and V is TRBV28; D perhaps matches TRBD2 (6 bases). The CDR3 consists of 16 residues. V was shortened by 4 bases and J by 0 bases, with 14 bases between the two germline ends. Germline values: CDR1 MDHEN, CDR2 SYDVKM. The DNA of the CDR3 is TGTGCCAGCAGTTCCGCTAGCGTCCCTAGCACAGATACGCAGTATTTT. Translating it yields CASSSASVPSTDTQYF.

The J gene is TRBJ1-2, the V gene TRBV12-3 or TRBV12-4, with D maybe TRBD1 (5 bases). There are 13 residues in the CDR3. V was cut by 11 bases and J by 3 bases, with 16 bases left in between. The DNA for the CDR3 is TGTGCCGGCACCTTGGGGGGGGACTATGGCTACACCTTC. Its protein is CAGTLGGDYGYTF.

This clonotype was seen only a few times. The genes are TRBV6-5 and TRBJ2-3, with TRBD2 identical over 10 bases. J was trimmed by 1 base and V by 5 bases; bases with no gene match: 6. This CDR3 has 16 residues. CDR1 is MNHEY, CDR2 SVGAGI, per germline. CDR3: CASSTLAGDRTDTQYF. CDR3 bases: TGTGCCAGCAGTACCCTAGCGGGGGACCGCACAGATACGCAGTATTTT.

The chain carries TRBV13 and TRBJ2-7, with D perhaps matching TRBD2 (5 bases). This CDR3 is 17 amino acids long. CDR1 is PRHDT, CDR2 FYEKMQ, per germline (reference sequence). The V and J ends lost 4 bases and 0 bases respectively, with 19 bases between them. CDR3: CASSSYPSEDSSYEQYF. Here the CDR3 DNA reads TGTGCCAGCAGCTCCTACCCCTCGGAGGACTCCTCCTACGAGCAGTACTTC.

This clonotype was counted a few times. This rearrangement joins TRBV7-2 to TRBJ2-3; D gene ambiguous. Looked up from germline, CDR1 is SGHTA and CDR2 is FQGNSA. The germline V and J ends were trimmed by 5 bases and 3 bases, with 9 bases remaining between them. The CDR3 totals 13 residues. CDR3 loop: CASSVDRTDTQYF. As DNA, the CDR3 is TGTGCCAGCAGCGTAGACCGGACAGATACGCAGTATTTT.

This clonotype was detected a few times. This rearrangement joins TRBV3-1 to TRBJ1-1; no clear D. Trimming pared 0 bases from V and 5 bases from J, leaving 10 bases between. Germline loops: CDR1 LGHDT, CDR2 YNNKEL (reference sequence). The CDR3 is made up of 14 amino acids. The CDR3 spells CASSQDKGLTEAFF. The CDR3 DNA reads TGTGCCAGCAGCCAAGATAAAGGGTTGACTGAAGCTTTCTTT.

The rearrangement joins TRBV2 to TRBJ2-5, with a possible D match to TRBD1 (6 bases). The V and J ends lost 11 bases and 11 bases respectively, with 24 bases between them. Germline values: CDR1 SNHLY, CDR2 FYNNEI. The CDR3 consists of 13 residues. CDR3 sequence reads: CAGAYRENSEQYF. CDR3 coding DNA: TGTGCCGGCGCATACAGGGAGAATAGTGAGCAGTACTTC. The full variable domain, completed using reference TRBV2 and TRBJ2-5, is EPEVTQTPSHQVTQMGQEVILRCVPISNHLYFYWYRQILGQKVEFLVSFYNNEISEKSEIFDDQFSVERPDGSNFTLKIRSTKLEDSAMYFCAGAYRENSEQYFGPGTRLLVL.

This clonotype was seen just once. The rearrangement joins TRBV14 to TRBJ2-7; the D is unclear. The DNA end lines up better with TRBJ2-4; the J call may be wrong. Germline CDR1 is SGHDN and CDR2 is FVKESK. This CDR3 spans 13 amino acids. The CDR3 DNA reads as TGTGCCAGCAGCTCCGGGCAAGGAAGCATTCAGTACTTC. This translates into CASSSGQGSIQYF.

This CDR3 reads CASSLVPTTFKETQYF. In nucleotides, the CDR3 is TGTGCCAGCAGCTTAGTTCCTACGACGTTTAAAGAGACCCAGTACTTC. The chain recombines TRBV7-6 with TRBJ2-7; D is unresolved. The DNA matches TRBJ2-5 better at its end, which makes the J call doubtful. CDR1 and CDR2 from the germline V gene are SGHVS and FNYEAQ. The CDR3 length is 16 residues.

This clonotype was seen once. The CDR3 here is CSASWAEGQWYEQYF. The CDR3 bases are TGCAGTGCTAGTTGGGCCGAAGGCCAGTGGTACGAGCAGTACTTC. The rearrangement joins TRBV20-1 to TRBJ2-7; D is unclear. The CDR3 is 15 amino acids. The germline V gene encodes CDR1 DFQATT and CDR2 SNEGSKA (reference sequence). Trimming shortened V by 3 bases and J by 4 bases, and 19 bases separated the two germline ends.

The chain couples TRBV27 to TRBJ1-2; D is perhaps TRBD1 (6 bases). CDR1 and CDR2 (germline): MNHEY, SMNVEV (reference sequence). The V and J ends lost 5 bases and 8 bases respectively, with 18 bases between them. The CDR3 covers 14 residues. DNA of the CDR3: TGTGCCAGCAGTCTAGGACAGCATAGGGGGGGCTACACCTTC. Its translation: CASSLGQHRGGYTF.